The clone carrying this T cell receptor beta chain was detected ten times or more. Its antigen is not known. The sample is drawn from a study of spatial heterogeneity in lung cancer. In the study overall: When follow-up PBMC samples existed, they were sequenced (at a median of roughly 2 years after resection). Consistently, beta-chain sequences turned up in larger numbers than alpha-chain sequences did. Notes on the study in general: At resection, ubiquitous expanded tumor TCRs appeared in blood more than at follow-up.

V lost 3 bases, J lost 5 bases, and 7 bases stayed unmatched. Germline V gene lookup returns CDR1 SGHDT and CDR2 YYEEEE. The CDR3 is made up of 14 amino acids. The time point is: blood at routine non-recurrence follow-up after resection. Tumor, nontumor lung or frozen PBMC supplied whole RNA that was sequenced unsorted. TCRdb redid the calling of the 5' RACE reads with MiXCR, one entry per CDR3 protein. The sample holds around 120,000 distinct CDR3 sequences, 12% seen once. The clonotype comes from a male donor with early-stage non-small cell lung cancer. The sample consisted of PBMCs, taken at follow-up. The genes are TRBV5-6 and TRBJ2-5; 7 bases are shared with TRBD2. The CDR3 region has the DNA TGTGCCAGCAGCTCCGCGACTAGCACCGAGACCCAGTACTTC. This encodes CASSSATSTETQYF.